The 7 T cell receptor beta chains in this list originate from one sample, sequenced in a study of CD8+CD57+ T cells in acquired aplastic anemia. Genomic DNA was employed as the template in profiling TCR beta VDJ and CDR3. One entry per CDR3 protein, called by TCRdb with MiXCR from the reads. The table includes about 200,000 distinct CDR3 sequences, 30% to 40% detected once. Sequenced: sorted CD4+, CD8+, or CD8+CD57+ T cells (not recorded which) from PBMCs. These receptors were taken from a human donor in good health, serving as a control.

V is TRBV29-1 and J is TRBJ2-1, with 12 bases that match TRBD2. The length of the CDR3 is 18 residues. V trimming: 5 bases; J trimming: 3 bases; junction bases outside the gene matches: 14. Germline V gene data show CDR1 as SQVTM and CDR2 as ANQGSEA. CDR3 loop: CSVSKGLAGYGSYNEQFF. In DNA, the CDR3 is TGCAGCGTTTCCAAGGGACTAGCGGGTTACGGAAGCTACAATGAGCAGTTCTTC.

Remarks on this clonotype: An end of the junction differs from the germline gene, which may be a read error. The V and J genes are TRBV18 and TRBJ1-1, with D maybe TRBD1 (6 bases). The length of the CDR3 is 13 residues. CDR1 and CDR2 (germline): KGHSH, LQKENI. Here the CDR3 reads CASSPGRDTGAFF. The DNA of the CDR3 is TGTGCCAGCTCACCTGGGAGGGACACTGGAGCTTTCTTT. The variable domain in full, with the rest retrieved from reference TRBV18 and TRBJ1-1, is NAGVMQNPRHLVRRRGQEARLRCSPMKGHSHVYWYRQLPEEGLKFMVYLQKENIIDESGMPKERFSAEFPKEGPSILRIQQVVRGDSAAYFCASSPGRDTGAFFGQGTRLTVV.

This clonotype was detected many times. The chain couples TRBV7-2 to TRBJ2-5; 10 bases agree with TRBD1. Germline assignment: CDR1 SGHTA and CDR2 FQGNSA. The CDR3 totals 15 residues. The V and J ends lost 5 bases and 5 bases, in that order; junction bases with no gene match: 8. CDR3 nucleotides: TGTGCCAGCAGCCTGTATGGGACAGGGGTCGAGACCCAGTACTTC. Protein: CASSLYGTGVETQYF.

This chain links TRBV6-1 with TRBJ2-5; 9 nucleotides match TRBD2. Losses at the gene ends were 4 bases for V and 5 bases for J; bases not matched to a gene: 14. The CDR3 sequence is 17 residues long. CDR1 is MNHNS and CDR2 is SASEGT in the germline V gene. Here the CDR3 reads CASSAFRLAGVSETQYF. CDR3 bases: TGTGCCAGCAGTGCTTTCCGTTTAGCGGGAGTAAGCGAGACCCAGTACTTC.

This clonotype occurred many times. The V call is TRBV7-9, the J call TRBJ1-1, with D possibly being TRBD1 (6 bases). The ends were cut back, 5 bases at V and 2 bases at J, with 12 bases in the middle. Per the germline V gene, CDR1 is SEHNR and CDR2 is FQNEAQ (reference sequence). The CDR3 has 14 amino acids. The CDR3 reads CASSPRQVNTEAFF. The CDR3 DNA reads as TGTGCCAGCAGCCCCCGACAGGTCAACACTGAAGCTTTCTTT.

This clonotype was recorded a few times. This chain connects TRBV2 to TRBJ1-5; D possibly corresponds to TRBD1 (5 bases). This CDR3 is built from 15 residues. V lost 2 bases and J lost 6, with 14 bases in between. Germline CDR1 reads SNHLY; CDR2 reads FYNNEI. CDR3 in DNA: TGTGCCAGCAGTGAACGGACGGGGAGGGGTCAGCCCCAGCATTTT. This gives the protein CASSERTGRGQPQHF.

Notes on this clonotype: A read error is possible here, since a much larger clone lies one base away. The chain links TRBV6-1 to TRBJ1-3; D remains unclear. CDR3 size: 15 residues. CDR1 and CDR2 from the germline V gene are MNHNS and SASEGT. CDR3 bases: TGTGCCAGCAGAAGGACGGCTAGCTCTGGAGACACCATATATTTT. Its protein is CASRRTASSGDTIYF.